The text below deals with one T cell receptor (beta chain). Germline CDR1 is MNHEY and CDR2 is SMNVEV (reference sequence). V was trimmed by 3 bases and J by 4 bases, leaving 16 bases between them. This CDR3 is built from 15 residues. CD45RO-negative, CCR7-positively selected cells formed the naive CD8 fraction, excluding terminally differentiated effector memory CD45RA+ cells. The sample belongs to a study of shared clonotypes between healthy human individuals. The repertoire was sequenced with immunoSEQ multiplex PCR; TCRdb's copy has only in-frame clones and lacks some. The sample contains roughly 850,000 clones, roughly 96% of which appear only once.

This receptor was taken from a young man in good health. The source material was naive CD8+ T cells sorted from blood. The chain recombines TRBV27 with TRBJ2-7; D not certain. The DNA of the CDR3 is TGTGCCAGCAGTTTCTACGAAACAGCGTTATACGAGCAGTACTTC. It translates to CASSFYETALYEQYF.